This entry lists 16 T cell receptor beta chains sequenced from one sample in a study of molecular identifiers for immune sequencing clone quantification. TCRdb reprocessed the PCR reads via MiXCR and lists one record per CDR3 protein. The table includes some 650,000 distinct CDR3 sequences, just under 20% detected once. Source material: naive CD8+ T cells from blood, with Jurkat cell RNA spiked in. The subset denotes: FACS-sorted CD8+CD4-CCR7+CD45RA+ naive T cells. The receptor set was obtained from a human donor in good health. Some libraries in this study had Jurkat cell RNA spiked in.

J is TRBJ2-2 and V is TRBV4-1, with a weak D call TRBD1 (7 bases). Germline loops: CDR1 MGHRA, CDR2 YSYEKL. The CDR3 runs 17 residues. V was clipped by 0 bases and J by 5 bases, with 16 bases between them. CDR3 in DNA: TGCGCCAGCAGCCAAGAATGGGACAGCCTAGCGACCGGGGAGCTGTTTTTT. As protein: CASSQEWDSLATGELFF.

This clonotype was picked up many times. The chain employs TRBV14 and TRBJ1-2; D is uncertain. Trimming took off 2 bases at V and 4 bases at J, with 11 bases between the two ends. Germline V gene sequence: CDR1 SGHDN, CDR2 FVKESK. The CDR3 runs to 14 residues. This CDR3 is CASSQYTRFYGYTF. As DNA, the CDR3 is TGTGCCAGCAGCCAATATACAAGGTTCTATGGCTACACCTTC. Supplemented by reference TRBV14 and TRBJ1-2, the full variable domain reads EAGVTQFPSHSVIEKGQTVTLRCDPISGHDNLYWYRRVMGKEIKFLLHFVKESKQDESGMPNNRFLAERTGGTYSTLKVQPAELEDSGVYFCASSQYTRFYGYTFGSGTRLTVV.

This clonotype was recorded a few times. The chain combines TRBV7-9 with TRBJ2-7, with TRBD2 as a possible D gene (5 bases). V lost 5 bases and J lost 1, with 15 bases in between. Germline assignment: CDR1 SEHNR and CDR2 FQNEAQ (reference sequence). The CDR3 is 15 amino acids. The CDR3 here is CASSAPLVASYEQYF. The CDR3 DNA is TGTGCCAGCAGCGCCCCACTAGTTGCTTCCTACGAGCAGTACTTC.

This clonotype occurred many times. The chain links TRBV5-5 to TRBJ2-7, with 7 bases fitting TRBD2. The length of the CDR3 is 15 residues. Losses at the gene ends were 5 bases for V and 0 bases for J; bases not matched to a gene: 8. The germline V gene encodes CDR1 SGHKS and CDR2 YYEKEE (reference sequence). This CDR3 reads CASRPTSVSSYEQYF. The DNA of the CDR3 is TGTGCCAGCAGACCCACTAGCGTAAGCTCCTACGAGCAGTACTTC.

This clonotype was observed at least ten times. V and J are TRBV6-1 and TRBJ1-2, with 7 bases that match TRBD1. Germline values: CDR1 MNHNS, CDR2 SASEGT. There are 15 residues in the CDR3. With 0 bases clipped from V and 2 bases from J, the junction kept 3 bases outside the gene matches. The CDR3, as DNA: TGTGCCAGCAGTGAAGCCCGGACAGGCAACTATGGCTACACCTTC. Translating it yields CASSEARTGNYGYTF.

The chain joins TRBV27 to TRBJ2-5; D not resolved. Germline CDR1 is MNHEY and CDR2 is SMNVEV (reference sequence). V was clipped by 5 bases and J by 0 bases, with 22 bases between them. There are 18 residues in the CDR3. The CDR3 is CASSPRGLRLPYQETQYF. For the CDR3, the DNA is TGTGCCAGCAGTCCACGCGGTCTAAGATTACCGTACCAAGAGACCCAGTACTTC.

In regard to this clonotype: Given a much more abundant clone one base away, this may be a read error. The missing conserved phenylalanine or tryptophan at the end of this CDR3 makes a read error likely. V gene TRBV9 combines with J gene TRBJ2-6, with D tentatively TRBD1 or TRBD2 (5 bases each). Germline V gene data show CDR1 as SGDLS and CDR2 as YYNGEE. This CDR3 contains 16 residues. Trimming shortened V by 4 bases and J by 2 bases, and 13 bases separated the two germline ends. CDR3 nucleotide sequence: TGTGCCAGCAGCCTTGGGGGTTCCACTGGGGCCAACGTCCTGACTTCC. Translation gives CASSLGGSTGANVLTS.

In this sample, this clonotype turned up many times. The rearrangement joins TRBV28 to TRBJ2-2; 8 positions match TRBD1. J was trimmed by 0 bases and V by 3 bases; bases with no gene match: 0. The CDR3 extends over 15 amino acids. CDR1 is MDHEN, CDR2 SYDVKM, per germline. DNA for the CDR3: TGTGCCAGCAGTTTCAGGGGGCCGAACACCGGGGAGCTGTTTTTT. Translation gives CASSFRGPNTGELFF.

This clonotype was picked up many times. This sequence joins TRBV4-3 and TRBJ2-6, with D unresolved. Germline-derived CDR1 and CDR2 are LGHNA and YSLEER. This CDR3 comprises 16 residues. V was shortened by 1 base and J by 1 base, with 8 bases between the two germline ends. The DNA for the CDR3 is TGCGCCAGCAGCCAAGCTGCGGCTTCTGGGGCCAACGTCCTGACTTTC. This gives the protein CASSQAAASGANVLTF.

This clonotype was recorded many times. The J gene is TRBJ2-2, the V gene TRBV6-1, with 8 bases identical to TRBD1. The length of the CDR3 is 15 residues. Germline V lookup: CDR1 MNHNS, CDR2 SASEGT. V lost 3 bases and J lost 9; bases outside the gene matches: 9. CDR3 nucleotides: TGTGCCAGCAGTGATGGGACAGGCGTCGTTTGGGAGCTGTTTTTT. This sequence encodes CASSDGTGVVWELFF.

Many counts were recorded for this clonotype. The chain recombines TRBV20-1 with TRBJ1-5; D is uncertain. CDR3 length: 15 amino acids. V was pared by 1 base and J by 0 bases, with 10 bases between. The germline gives CDR1 DFQATT, CDR2 SNEGSKA (reference sequence). The CDR3 DNA reads TGCAGTGCTAGAGGAGTGGTTATTAGCAATCAGCCCCAGCATTTT. This gives the protein CSARGVVISNQPQHF.

This clonotype was found many times. The V and J genes are TRBV9 and TRBJ2-7, with 7 bases matching TRBD1. V lost 3 bases, J lost 2 bases, and 8 bases stayed unmatched. The CDR3 spans 15 residues. Germline V CDR1 and CDR2: SGDLS, YYNGEE. CDR3: CASSARDSLTYEQYF. CDR3 sequence (DNA): TGTGCCAGCAGCGCCCGGGACAGCCTTACCTACGAGCAGTACTTC.

In this sample, this clonotype turned up many times. V usage is TRBV6-2 or TRBV6-3 and J usage is TRBJ2-1; the D is unclear. V was clipped by 5 bases and J by 10 bases, with 15 bases between them. The CDR3 spans 13 residues. Germline CDR1 reads MNHEY; CDR2 reads SVGEGT. In nucleotides, the CDR3 is TGTGCCAGCAGTGATAGCAATTTTGGGGAGCAGTTCTTC. Protein: CASSDSNFGEQFF.

V is TRBV6-8 and J is TRBJ2-3, with TRBD2 matching over 14 bases. The CDR3 contains 23 residues. CDR1 and CDR2 from the germline V gene are MNHGY and SAAAGT. The trim removed 6 bases at V and 3 bases at J, leaving 26 bases unmatched. CDR3 DNA: TGTGCCAGCAGCGGCCCTGTCGTGCCTTATCCGGGACTAGCGGGGGCGAGGACAGATACGCAGTATTTT. Translated, it gives CASSGPVVPYPGLAGARTDTQYF.

The V and J genes are TRBV6-6 and TRBJ2-2; D is possibly TRBD1 (6 bases). The CDR3 length is 15 residues. The germline gives CDR1 MNHNY, CDR2 SVGAGI (reference sequence). V gave up 2 bases and J gave up 1 base, with 8 bases separating them. CDR3 loop: CASSYGGRNTGELFF. The DNA of the CDR3 is TGTGCCAGCAGTTACGGGGGCCGGAACACCGGGGAGCTGTTTTTT.

This clonotype was seen more than once but under ten times. The chain links TRBV11-2 to TRBJ2-5; D is uncertain. Germline V CDR1 and CDR2: SGHAT, FQNNGV. This CDR3 region has 11 residues. V dropped 1 base and J dropped 10 bases, with 7 bases sitting between them. The CDR3 nucleotides are TGTGCCAGCAGCTTAGGGGAAATCCAGTACTTC. It encodes CASSLGEIQYF.